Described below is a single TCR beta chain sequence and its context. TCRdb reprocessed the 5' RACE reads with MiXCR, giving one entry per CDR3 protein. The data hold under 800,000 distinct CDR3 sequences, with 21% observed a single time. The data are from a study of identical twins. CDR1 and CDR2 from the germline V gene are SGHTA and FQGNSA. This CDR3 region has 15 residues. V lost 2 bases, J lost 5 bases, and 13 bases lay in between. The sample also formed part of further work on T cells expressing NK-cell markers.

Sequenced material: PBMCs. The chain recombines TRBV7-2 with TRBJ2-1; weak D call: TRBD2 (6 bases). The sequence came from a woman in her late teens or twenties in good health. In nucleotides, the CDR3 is TGTGCCAGCAGCTTAAGGAGGGAGAGGGACAATGAGCAGTTCTTC. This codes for CASSLRRERDNEQFF.